These 21 T cell receptor beta chains share one sample of origin, sequenced in a study of cytomegalovirus exposure and HLA in healthy donors. It was with 60 Vbeta and 13 Jbeta primers that the PCR ran. Some clones are missing from TCRdb's copy, which holds only in-frame ones; the method was immunoSEQ multiplex PCR. Seen here are about 120,000 clones, 50% to 70% observed once, and the top ten hold nearly 9.5%. Source material: PBMCs. The receptors were gathered from a woman in her thirties or forties in good health and CMV-seropositive.

This chain connects TRBV19 to TRBJ2-7; maybe TRBD1 (5 bases). CDR3 length equals 15 residues. Germline lookup yields CDR1 LNHDA and CDR2 SQIVND (reference sequence). V was shortened by 0 bases and J by 2 bases, with 11 bases between the two germline ends. This chain's CDR3 is CASSIDRTLPYEQYF. CDR3 DNA sequence: TGTGCCAGTAGTATAGATCGGACACTCCCCTACGAGCAGTACTTC.

This clone appeared once. V gene TRBV18 combines with J gene TRBJ1-1, with TRBD1 matching over 7 bases. Trimming at V came to 6 bases and at J to 3 bases, leaving 13 bases not matched to a gene. Germline CDR1 and CDR2: KGHSH and LQKENI. CDR3 length equals 16 residues. As DNA, the CDR3 is TGTGCCAGCTCCCTGACAGGGACAATTCGGGACACTGAAGCTTTCTTT. Translated: CASSLTGTIRDTEAFF.

This clone has just a few counts. The J gene is TRBJ2-4, the V gene TRBV9; the match to TRBD2 covers 11 bases. Trimming took 3 bases from V and 1 from J; bases not matched to a gene: 9. From germline, CDR1 is SGDLS and CDR2 YYNGEE. The CDR3 has 18 residues. Here the CDR3 reads CASSAIPTSGIAKNIQYF. CDR3 DNA: TGTGCCAGCAGCGCGATTCCGACTAGCGGGATCGCCAAAAACATTCAGTACTTC.

V usage is TRBV27 and J usage is TRBJ1-5; no definite D call. CDR1 is MNHEY and CDR2 is SMNVEV in the germline V gene (reference sequence). The V end was cut by 6 bases, the J end by 6 bases, with 9 bases between. The CDR3 covers 12 residues. DNA of the CDR3: TGTGCCAGCAGGCGCCTCGGTCAGCCCCAGCATTTT. Protein product: CASRRLGQPQHF.

This clone has a handful of counts. Here the CDR3 reads CASSVTTSGKQFF. In DNA form, the CDR3 reads TGTGCCAGCAGTGTCACGACTAGCGGAAAGCAGTTCTTC. The chain has TRBV25-1 and TRBJ2-1, with TRBD2 matching 9 bases. The V gene's germline CDR1 is MGHDK and CDR2 SYGVNS. The length of the CDR3 is 13 residues. V gave up 4 bases and J gave up 11 bases; unmatched junction bases: 6. Drawing the rest from reference TRBV25-1 and TRBJ2-1, the complete variable domain is EADIYQTPRYLVIGTGKKITLECSQTMGHDKMYWYQQDPGMELHLIHYSYGVNSTEKGDLSSESTVSRIRTEHFPLTLESARPSHTSQYLCASSVTTSGKQFFGPGTRLTVL.

V gene TRBV7-6 combines with J gene TRBJ2-7, with 10 bases that match TRBD1. J was trimmed by 2 bases and V by 5 bases; bases with no gene match: 6. CDR1 SGHVS and CDR2 FNYEAQ come from the germline V gene. This CDR3 spans 15 amino acids. DNA for the CDR3: TGTGCCAGCAGCGTCGGGACAGGGGATGCCTACGAGCAGTACTTC. Its protein product is CASSVGTGDAYEQYF.

This clone was detected only a few times. The chain joins TRBV15 to TRBJ2-1, with 12 bases that match TRBD2. Per germline, CDR1 LNHNV and CDR2 YYDKDF (reference sequence). The CDR3 contains 16 residues. Trimming at V came to 1 base and at J to 10 bases, leaving 8 bases not matched to a gene. The CDR3 sequence is CATSRGSSGRAREQFF. The CDR3 DNA sequence: TGTGCCACCAGCAGAGGGTCTAGCGGGAGGGCCCGGGAGCAGTTCTTC.

This chain connects TRBV28 to TRBJ2-7; TRBD1 is a possible D gene (6 bases). Germline V CDR1 and CDR2: MDHEN, SYDVKM. The CDR3 is 14 residues long. Trimming took off 2 bases at V and 11 bases at J, with 19 bases between the two ends. The CDR3 DNA reads TGTGCCAGCAGTTTAGGTACCAGGGGCCAACTTAAGTACTTC. Protein product: CASSLGTRGQLKYF.

The rearrangement uses TRBV27 and TRBJ2-1, with TRBD2 matching 11 bases. After removal of 6 bases from V and 8 bases from J, the junction contained 9 bases not matched to a gene. The germline V gene encodes CDR1 MNHEY and CDR2 SMNVEV (reference sequence). This CDR3 comprises 15 residues. The CDR3 here is CASSNSGRARDEQFF. CDR3 coding DNA: TGTGCCAGCAGCAATAGCGGGAGGGCCAGGGATGAGCAGTTCTTC.

This clone is a singleton in its sample. The chain is built from TRBV7-8 and TRBJ1-4; D perhaps matches TRBD1 (5 bases). The germline gives CDR1 SGHVS, CDR2 FQNEAQ. V lost 1 base and J 8 bases, leaving 14 bases between the germline ends. There are 15 residues in the CDR3. Here the CDR3 DNA reads TGTGCCAGCAGCTTAGACCTTCCGGGGGACGAAAAACTGTTTTTT. It codes for CASSLDLPGDEKLFF.

The chain is built from TRBV6-5 and TRBJ1-3; D not certain. Germline V lookup: CDR1 MNHEY, CDR2 SVGAGI. This CDR3 comprises 15 residues. The germline V and J ends were trimmed by 5 bases and 0 bases, with 11 bases remaining between them. DNA for the CDR3: TGTGCCAGCAGTACCGAGCGAGTCTCTGGAAACACCATATATTTT. Its protein product is CASSTERVSGNTIYF.

This clone was picked up one time. This chain links TRBV19 with TRBJ2-7; possible D gene TRBD2, 5 bases. Germline V CDR1 and CDR2: LNHDA, SQIVND (reference sequence). The germline V and J ends were trimmed by 0 bases and 6 bases, with 15 bases remaining between them. The CDR3 runs 15 residues. CDR3 DNA: TGTGCCAGTAGTATAGACGAGGGAGAAAGGGTCGAGCAGTACTTC. Amino acid sequence: CASSIDEGERVEQYF.

Here the CDR3 reads CASSPLGDSLYEQYF. Written as DNA, the CDR3 is TGTGCCAGCAGCCCGCTCGGGGACAGTCTCTACGAGCAGTACTTC. The V call is TRBV14, the J call TRBJ2-7; 7 bases agree with TRBD1. Germline loops: CDR1 SGHDN, CDR2 FVKESK. CDR3 length: 15 residues. With V trimmed by 4 bases and J by 3 bases, 9 bases remained unmatched.

The chain couples TRBV28 to TRBJ1-1; 8 positions agree with TRBD1. V gave up 4 bases and J gave up 1 base; unmatched junction bases: 5. CDR3 length: 15 amino acids. Germline V gene data show CDR1 as MDHEN and CDR2 as SYDVKM. The CDR3 loop is CASSSGQATNTEAFF. CDR3 coding DNA: TGTGCCAGCAGTTCGGGACAGGCTACGAACACTGAAGCTTTCTTT. Looking up the rest from reference TRBV28 and TRBJ1-1 gives the full variable domain: DVKVTQSSRYLVKRTGEKVFLECVQDMDHENMFWYRQDPGLGLRLIYFSYDVKMKEKGDIPEGYSVSREKKERFSLILESASTNQTSMYLCASSSGQATNTEAFFGQGTRLTVV.

V is TRBV9 and J is TRBJ2-7; possibly TRBD2 for D (5 bases). The V and J ends lost 0 bases and 3 bases respectively, with 13 bases between them. The CDR3 sequence is 15 residues long. Per the germline V gene, CDR1 is SGDLS and CDR2 is YYNGEE. This chain's CDR3 is CASSVAVGLIYEQYF. In DNA form, the CDR3 reads TGTGCCAGCAGCGTAGCGGTTGGACTTATCTACGAGCAGTACTTC.

This clone was observed a single time. The chain has TRBV7-9 and TRBJ2-3; 11 bases fit TRBD2. The V and J ends lost 5 bases and 9 bases, in that order; junction bases with no gene match: 10. Germline lookup yields CDR1 SEHNR and CDR2 FQNEAQ (reference sequence). The CDR3 is 15 residues long. CDR3 protein: CASSPWPGLADTQYF. The CDR3 region has the DNA TGTGCCAGCAGCCCCTGGCCGGGACTAGCGGACACGCAGTATTTT. Full variable domain (missing parts from reference TRBV7-9 and TRBJ2-3): DTGVSQNPRHKITKRGQNVTFRCDPISEHNRLYWYRQTLGQGPEFLTYFQNEAQLEKSRLLSDRFSAERPKGSFSTLEIQRTEQGDSAMYLCASSPWPGLADTQYFGPGTRLTVL.

The chain joins TRBV7-8 to TRBJ2-1; the D gene is possibly TRBD1 (5 bases). The CDR3 has 14 amino acids. V dropped 8 bases and J dropped 4 bases, with 15 bases sitting between them. Germline lookup yields CDR1 SGHVS and CDR2 FQNEAQ. Here the CDR3 reads CASDPDTGYNEQFF. CDR3 in DNA: TGTGCCAGCGACCCGGACACCGGATACAATGAGCAGTTCTTC.

This clone was seen a few times. Written as DNA, the CDR3 is TGTGCCAGTAGTCCCGGGACTAGCGGGACCTGGGAGCAGTTCTTC. Translation gives CASSPGTSGTWEQFF. This sequence joins TRBV19 and TRBJ2-1; 13 bases line up with TRBD2. Germline V gives CDR1 LNHDA, CDR2 SQIVND (reference sequence). After removal of 5 bases from V and 10 bases from J, the junction contained 8 bases not matched to a gene. This CDR3 region has 15 residues.

The chain couples TRBV5-1 to TRBJ2-1, with a tentative D call TRBD2 (6 bases). Trimming shortened V by 3 bases and J by 8 bases, and 21 bases separated the two germline ends. Germline assignment: CDR1 SGHRS and CDR2 YFSETQ. CDR3 length: 16 amino acids. The CDR3 bases are TGCGCCAGCAGCTCACAGACTAGTGGACCTTTGGATGAGCAGTTCTTC. This gives the protein CASSSQTSGPLDEQFF.

The CDR3 DNA reads as TGTGCCAGCAGCTTAGCGAGGCGGTTCTCCGCGAACACCGGGGAGCTGTTTTTT. It codes for CASSLARRFSANTGELFF. The V and J genes are TRBV7-8 and TRBJ2-2, with D unresolved. Per the germline V gene, CDR1 is SGHVS and CDR2 is FQNEAQ. The length of the CDR3 is 18 residues. Trimming removed 0 bases at V and 0 bases at J, with 14 bases between.

The sample holds a few counts of this clone. The chain links TRBV11-3 to TRBJ1-4, with 7 bases that match TRBD1. The CDR3 sequence is 14 residues long. Germline V gene sequence: CDR1 SGHNT, CDR2 YENEEA. Trimming cost V 5 bases and J 5 bases; bases outside gene matches: 5. The CDR3 is CASSMTGPNEKLFF. The CDR3 DNA follows: TGTGCCAGCAGCATGACAGGGCCCAATGAAAAACTGTTTTTT.